This T cell receptor (beta chain) was found in a study of early T cells in non-severe SARS-CoV-2 infection. In the study overall: Sequencing of bulk RNA from unsorted whole blood was done, without chain pairing.

There are many counts of this clonotype. Its antigen is unidentified. Notes on the study in general: A preference for anti-spike CD8 responses marked VDJdb matching, which missed private and CD4 specificities.

cDNA molecules, individually, were tagged with unique molecular identifiers. In TCRdb, the 5' RACE reads were re-called with MiXCR into one record per CDR3 protein. The sample carries roughly 80,000 distinct CDR3 sequences, about 11% recorded once. The CDR3 is made up of 13 amino acids. V was cut by 4 bases and J by 7 bases, with 10 bases left in between. Per the germline V gene, CDR1 is SNHLY and CDR2 is FYNNEI. Sequenced material: whole blood, taken at baseline. This chain connects TRBV2 to TRBJ2-2; D is unresolved. This clonotype originated in an adult who was a healthcare worker with PCR-confirmed SARS-CoV-2 infection or an uninfected control (not recorded which). This CDR3 is CASSGSWDGELFF. CDR3 nucleotides: TGTGCCAGCAGTGGATCCTGGGACGGGGAGCTGTTTTTT. Combining the CDR3 with reference TRBV2 and TRBJ2-2 gives the whole variable domain EPEVTQTPSHQVTQMGQEVILRCVPISNHLYFYWYRQILGQKVEFLVSFYNNEISEKSEIFDDQFSVERPDGSNFTLKIRSTKLEDSAMYFCASSGSWDGELFFGEGSRLTVL.